This T cell receptor beta chain is drawn from a study of shared clonotypes between healthy human individuals. Sorted-subset replicate PCR reactions contained about 200 ng DNA, corresponding to tens of thousands of T cell genomes. Generated by immunoSEQ multiplex PCR, the TCRdb table keeps only in-frame clones and is missing some. The table has over a million clones, over 95% seen once; the top ten hold over 1%. This CDR3 region has 19 residues. CDR1 and CDR2 (germline): SGHAT, FQNNGV. Trimming left V 6 bases short and J 2 bases short, with 26 bases between. The study, taken as a whole, reports: A few donors showed sharing of about 4.8% of naive CD4 clonotypes. Non-shared clonotypes had lower generation probabilities than clonotypes shared by all four sorted-subset donors.

Donors, healthy HIV-negative adults, lacked recent acute infections or vaccinations. A remark on this clone: Its matching antigen is unknown.

The genes are TRBV11-2 and TRBJ1-5; tentative D call: TRBD1 (5 bases). The receptor comes from a man aged 30 to 45 in good health. Sequenced material: naive CD4+ T cells sorted from blood. Subset reported: CD45RA+ positively selected. In DNA, the CDR3 is TGTGCCAGCAGACGTCTATGGACACCTCACCCCTCGGGCAATCAGCCCCAGCATTTT. It specifies CASRRLWTPHPSGNQPQHF.